The present TCR beta chain was sequenced within a study of blood T cell repertoires in COVID-19. Across the whole study: The United States, Italy and Spain provided the acute and convalescent COVID-19 samples. T cells, B-cell-depleted T cells, or PBMCs supplied cDNA or gDNA.

V was pared by 5 bases and J by 0 bases, with 8 bases between. CDR3 length: 13 residues. CDR1 SGHAT and CDR2 FQNNGV come from the germline V gene. Original data processing: Reference gene primer amplification gave estimated nucleated cell counts. Sequencing was performed with immunoSEQ multiplex PCR; in TCRdb, only in-frame clones are kept and a portion is missing. D and trimming were read from the DNA, whereas the V and J calls and clone size are those reported in that table. The table records about 150,000 clones, approximately 80% of them present only once. This sequence was found in a man aged 55 to 69 with acute or convalescent COVID-19. The sequencing sample was made of peripheral blood. This chain connects TRBV11-2 to TRBJ2-7; no definite D call. The CDR3 region is CASSPGLSYEQYF. As DNA, the CDR3 is TGTGCCAGCAGCCCAGGCCTCTCCTACGAGCAGTACTTC.